The clone carrying this T cell receptor beta chain was detected ten times or more. CDR3 length: 18 residues. Trimming at V came to 5 bases and at J to 5 bases, leaving 19 bases not matched to a gene. In germline, CDR1 is MNHNS, CDR2 SASEGT. The data were taken from a study of blood T cells in healthy people across ages. The total RNA that was extracted per sample amounted to at least 6 micrograms. A J-beta primer mix and a sample-barcoded 5' primer were used in a second PCR of about 7 to 11 cycles. TCRdb reanalysed the 5' RACE reads using MiXCR and keeps one entry per CDR3 protein. The sample has approximately 810,000 distinct CDR3 sequences, 29% seen once.

The sequencing sample was made of blood. This rearrangement joins TRBV6-1 to TRBJ2-5, with 8 bases matching TRBD1. This clonotype was sampled from an elderly woman in good health. The CDR3 DNA reads TGTGCCAGCAGTCGCGGTATCGGCCTTAGGACAGGGATGGAGACCCAGTACTTC. Translating it yields CASSRGIGLRTGMETQYF.